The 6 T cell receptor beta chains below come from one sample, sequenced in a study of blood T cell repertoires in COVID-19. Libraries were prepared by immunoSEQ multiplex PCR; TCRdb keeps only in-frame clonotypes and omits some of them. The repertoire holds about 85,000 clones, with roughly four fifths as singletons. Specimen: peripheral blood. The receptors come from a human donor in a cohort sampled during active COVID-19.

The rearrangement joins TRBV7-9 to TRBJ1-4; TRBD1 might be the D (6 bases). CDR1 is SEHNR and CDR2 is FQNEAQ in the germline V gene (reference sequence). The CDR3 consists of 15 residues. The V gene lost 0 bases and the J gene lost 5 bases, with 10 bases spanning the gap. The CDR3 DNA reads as TGTGCCAGCAGCTTAGCGGACAGCTTCAATGAAAAACTGTTTTTT. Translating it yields CASSLADSFNEKLFF.

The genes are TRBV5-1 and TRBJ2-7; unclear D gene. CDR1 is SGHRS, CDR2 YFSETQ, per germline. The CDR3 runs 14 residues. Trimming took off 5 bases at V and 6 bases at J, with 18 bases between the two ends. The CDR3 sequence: CASSLDPTLGEQYF. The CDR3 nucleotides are TGCGCCAGCAGTCTAGACCCAACTTTAGGCGAGCAGTACTTC.

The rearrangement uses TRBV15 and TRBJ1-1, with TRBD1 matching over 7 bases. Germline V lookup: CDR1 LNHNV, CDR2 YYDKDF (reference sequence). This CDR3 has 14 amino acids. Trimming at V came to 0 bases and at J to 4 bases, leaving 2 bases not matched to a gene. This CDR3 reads CATSRDRGSTEAFF. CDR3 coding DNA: TGTGCCACCAGCAGAGACAGGGGGAGCACTGAAGCTTTCTTT. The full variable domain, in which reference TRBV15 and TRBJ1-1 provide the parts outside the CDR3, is DAMVIQNPRYQVTQFGKPVTLSCSQTLNHNVMYWYQQKSSQAPKLLFHYYDKDFNNEADTPDNFQSRRPNTSFCFLDIRSPGLGDTAMYLCATSRDRGSTEAFFGQGTRLTVV.

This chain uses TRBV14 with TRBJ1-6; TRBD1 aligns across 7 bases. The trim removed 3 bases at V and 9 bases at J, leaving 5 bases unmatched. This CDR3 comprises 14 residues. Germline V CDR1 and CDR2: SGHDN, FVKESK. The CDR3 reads CASSHDRVASPLHF. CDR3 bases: TGTGCCAGCAGCCACGACAGGGTTGCTTCACCCCTCCACTTT.

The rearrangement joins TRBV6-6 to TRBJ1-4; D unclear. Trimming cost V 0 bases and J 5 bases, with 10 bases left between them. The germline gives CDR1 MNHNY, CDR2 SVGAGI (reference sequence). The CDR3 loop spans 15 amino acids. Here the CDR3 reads CASSYSGRGNEKLFF. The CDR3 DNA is TGTGCCAGCAGTTACTCCGGCAGAGGAAATGAAAAACTGTTTTTT.

CDR3 sequence (DNA): TGTGCCACCAGTACTGCGGCGCGGGCCGGGGAGCTGTTTTTT. It is translated as CATSTAARAGELFF. The chain couples TRBV24-1 to TRBJ2-2, with D maybe TRBD2 (5 bases). Trimming cost V 6 bases and J 6 bases, with 13 bases left between them. Germline lookup yields CDR1 KGHDR and CDR2 SFDVKD. There are 14 residues in the CDR3.